A single sample gave rise to the 28 T cell receptor beta chains below, sequenced in a study of blood T cells in healthy people across ages. Then a second PCR, running roughly 7 to 11 cycles, was carried out with a sample-barcoded 5' primer and a J-beta primer mix. TCRdb itself ran the 5' RACE reads through MiXCR, one entry per CDR3 protein. The table includes under 1,000,000 distinct CDR3 sequences, under 40% detected once. Material: blood. All receptors derive from a man between 18 and 29 years old in good health.

This clonotype was found a few times. The V and J genes are TRBV12-3 or TRBV12-4 and TRBJ1-6; D gene uncertain. The CDR3 spans 15 residues. The ends were cut back, 1 base at V and 9 bases at J, with 13 bases in the middle. The CDR3 loop is CASSLDSNTGSPLHF. The DNA of the CDR3 is TGTGCCAGCAGTTTAGACTCCAATACGGGTTCACCCCTCCACTTT.

The V gene is TRBV6-5, the J gene TRBJ1-2, with D possibly matching TRBD1 (6 bases). Trimming shortened V by 0 bases and J by 5 bases, and 16 bases separated the two germline ends. There are 16 residues in the CDR3. The V gene's germline CDR1 is MNHEY and CDR2 SVGAGI. The CDR3 DNA is TGTGCCAGCAGTTACTCGGTTCCGCCAGGGGTGTATGGCTACACCTTC. Its protein is CASSYSVPPGVYGYTF.

The sample holds a few counts of this clonotype. The chain employs TRBV2 and TRBJ2-1, with D possibly being TRBD2 (6 bases). Between the trimmed V and J ends, which lost 6 bases and 6 bases, there was a span of 15 bases. Germline loops: CDR1 SNHLY, CDR2 FYNNEI. The CDR3 contains 14 residues. The CDR3 sequence: CASSPVRRANEQFF. The CDR3 coding sequence is TGTGCCAGCAGCCCCGTACGGAGGGCCAATGAGCAGTTCTTC.

This clonotype occurred many times. J is TRBJ2-3 and V is TRBV5-1, with 8 bases matching TRBD1. Germline CDR1 and CDR2: SGHRS and YFSETQ. CDR3 size: 16 residues. Unmatched junction bases numbered 7, after V lost 1 base and J lost 3 bases. The CDR3 nucleotides read TGCGCCAGCAGCTTGATGGTCAGGGGGCAAACAGATACGCAGTATTTT. Protein: CASSLMVRGQTDTQYF.

This clonotype was seen a few times. The rearrangement joins TRBV14 to TRBJ2-3; D call uncertain. The germline V gene has CDR1 SGHDN and CDR2 FVKESK. Trimming took 0 bases from V and 6 from J, leaving 10 bases between them. CDR3 length: 14 residues. The CDR3 nucleotides are TGTGCCAGCAGCCAAGATGCAGGTTACGATACGCAGTATTTT. It codes for CASSQDAGYDTQYF. The full variable domain, in which reference TRBV14 and TRBJ2-3 provide the parts outside the CDR3, is EAGVTQFPSHSVIEKGQTVTLRCDPISGHDNLYWYRRVMGKEIKFLLHFVKESKQDESGMPNNRFLAERTGGTYSTLKVQPAELEDSGVYFCASSQDAGYDTQYFGPGTRLTVL.

The CDR3 DNA follows: TGTGCCAGCAGCCAAGGCCTCATGAATGAGCAGTTCTTC. Amino acid sequence: CASSQGLMNEQFF. The V gene is TRBV14, the J gene TRBJ2-1; no clear D. The CDR3 has 13 residues. Trimming pared 1 base from V and 7 bases from J, leaving 8 bases between. The germline V gene encodes CDR1 SGHDN and CDR2 FVKESK. Variable domain in full (rest from reference TRBV14 and TRBJ2-1): EAGVTQFPSHSVIEKGQTVTLRCDPISGHDNLYWYRRVMGKEIKFLLHFVKESKQDESGMPNNRFLAERTGGTYSTLKVQPAELEDSGVYFCASSQGLMNEQFFGPGTRLTVL.

The chain has TRBV4-3 and TRBJ1-1, with D hard to call. The CDR3 has 13 amino acids. V lost 0 bases and J 6 bases, leaving 8 bases between the germline ends. Germline V gene sequence: CDR1 LGHNA, CDR2 YSLEER. In DNA, the CDR3 is TGCGCCAGCAGCCAAGACACGGGATCTGAAGCTTTCTTT. Translating it yields CASSQDTGSEAFF.

The chain joins TRBV29-1 to TRBJ2-2; either TRBD1 or TRBD2 may fit D (5 bases each). Germline V gene sequence: CDR1 SQVTM, CDR2 ANQGSEA. The CDR3 length is 14 residues. The V end lost 6 bases, the J end lost 0 bases, and 11 bases lay between the germline ends. The chain's CDR3 is CSVGPIPNTGELFF. The CDR3 DNA reads as TGCAGCGTGGGACCGATCCCGAACACCGGGGAGCTGTTTTTT.

This clonotype was recorded many times. This chain links TRBV20-1 with TRBJ2-5; D ambiguous. CDR1 and CDR2 from the germline V gene are DFQATT and SNEGSKA (reference sequence). V was trimmed by 8 bases and J by 4 bases, leaving 8 bases between them. This CDR3 region has 10 residues. CDR3 bases: TGCAGTTTAGGCCGAGAGACCCAGTACTTC. Residues: CSLGRETQYF.

This clonotype appeared a few times. The rearrangement uses TRBV7-9 and TRBJ1-2; D gene unclear. V dropped 5 bases and J dropped 4 bases, with 11 bases sitting between them. The CDR3 sequence is 13 residues long. Per the germline V gene, CDR1 is SEHNR and CDR2 is FQNEAQ (reference sequence). CDR3 sequence reads: CASSTRNRYGYTF. The CDR3 coding sequence is TGTGCCAGCAGCACGAGGAACCGCTATGGCTACACCTTC. The whole variable domain, remainder taken from reference TRBV7-9 and TRBJ1-2, is DTGVSQNPRHKITKRGQNVTFRCDPISEHNRLYWYRQTLGQGPEFLTYFQNEAQLEKSRLLSDRFSAERPKGSFSTLEIQRTEQGDSAMYLCASSTRNRYGYTFGSGTRLTVV.

In its sample, this clonotype was seen a few times. This chain connects TRBV4-3 to TRBJ2-1; 8 nucleotides agree with TRBD1. V was clipped by 1 base and J by 9 bases; unmatched bases: 5. The CDR3 has 14 amino acids. Germline CDR1 reads LGHNA; CDR2 reads YSLEER. The DNA of the CDR3 is TGCGCCAGCAGCCAAGTGGACAGGGTCCCTGAGCAGTTCTTC. Translating it yields CASSQVDRVPEQFF.

The rearrangement joins TRBV20-1 to TRBJ1-1; no definite D call. V lost 0 bases to trimming and J lost 0 bases, with 17 bases between them. CDR1 is DFQATT, CDR2 SNEGSKA, per germline (reference sequence). This CDR3 region has 17 residues. In DNA, the CDR3 is TGCAGTGCTAGAGATTCGGGCCAGACTTCCATGAACACTGAAGCTTTCTTT. Its protein is CSARDSGQTSMNTEAFF.

Only a few counts were recorded for this clonotype. This rearrangement joins TRBV5-5 to TRBJ1-1; D ambiguous. V lost 0 bases to trimming and J lost 4 bases, with 13 bases between them. This CDR3 comprises 15 residues. Germline CDR1 and CDR2: SGHKS and YYEKEE (reference sequence). The CDR3 DNA is TGTGCCAGCAGCTTGGTAGGTGGGAGAATCACTGAAGCTTTCTTT. It specifies CASSLVGGRITEAFF. Variable domain in full (rest from reference TRBV5-5 and TRBJ1-1): DAGVTQSPTHLIKTRGQQVTLRCSPISGHKSVSWYQQVLGQGPQFIFQYYEKEERGRGNFPDRFSARQFPNYSSELNVNALLLGDSALYLCASSLVGGRITEAFFGQGTRLTVV.

In this sample, this clonotype turned up a few times. The CDR3 region is CSVRTQNTEAFF. In nucleotides, the CDR3 is TGCAGCGTTCGGACCCAGAACACTGAAGCTTTCTTT. The chain links TRBV29-1 to TRBJ1-1; D is unclear. CDR1 is SQVTM, CDR2 ANQGSEA, per germline. V was clipped by 5 bases and J by 1 base, with 8 bases between them. The CDR3 is made up of 12 amino acids.

V usage is TRBV12-3 or TRBV12-4 and J usage is TRBJ1-3; D is unclear. V dropped 7 bases and J dropped 0 bases, with 13 bases sitting between them. The CDR3 consists of 15 residues. The CDR3 sequence: CASTSGSYSGNTIYF. CDR3 DNA: TGTGCCAGCACCTCGGGCAGCTACTCTGGAAACACCATATATTTT.

This rearrangement joins TRBV6-2 or TRBV6-3 to TRBJ2-7, with 12 nucleotides matching TRBD2. Per germline, CDR1 MNHEY and CDR2 SVGEGT. The CDR3 totals 16 residues. After removal of 0 bases from V and 7 bases from J, the junction contained 7 bases not matched to a gene. Here the CDR3 reads CASSYSGLAGYNEQYF. The DNA of the CDR3 is TGTGCCAGCAGTTACTCCGGACTAGCGGGGTACAATGAGCAGTACTTC.

This clonotype was seen a single time. V is TRBV28 and J is TRBJ2-3; D may be TRBD1 or TRBD2 (5 bases each). Trimming removed 4 bases from V and 6 bases from J, with 20 bases in between. The CDR3 has 16 amino acids. Germline V lookup: CDR1 MDHEN, CDR2 SYDVKM. The CDR3 reads CASSSDGGRWGDTQYF. The CDR3 region has the DNA TGTGCCAGCAGTTCGGATGGAGGACGGTGGGGCGATACGCAGTATTTT.

The DNA for the CDR3 is TGCGCCAGCAGCTTCGGGGGAGTGGATGAAAAACTGTTTTTT. Its translation is CASSFGGVDEKLFF. The chain links TRBV5-1 to TRBJ1-4, with D possibly matching TRBD1 (5 bases). Germline-derived CDR1 and CDR2 are SGHRS and YFSETQ. The CDR3 runs 14 residues. Trimming shortened V by 2 bases and J by 6 bases, and 11 bases separated the two germline ends. The full variable domain, in which reference TRBV5-1 and TRBJ1-4 provide the parts outside the CDR3, is KAGVTQTPRYLIKTRGQQVTLSCSPISGHRSVSWYQQTPGQGLQFLFEYFSETQRNKGNFPGRFSGRQFSNSRSEMNVSTLELGDSALYLCASSFGGVDEKLFFGSGTQLSVL.

This clonotype was detected ten times or more. V gene TRBV12-3 or TRBV12-4 combines with J gene TRBJ1-2; no clear D. The V end was cut by 5 bases, the J end by 8 bases, with 15 bases between. This CDR3 has 13 residues. The CDR3 region is CASSALGMGGYTF. The CDR3 coding sequence is TGTGCCAGCAGTGCCTTGGGTATGGGGGGCTACACCTTC.

There are many counts of this clonotype. This chain uses TRBV6-5 with TRBJ2-1; 14 bases agree with TRBD2. Trimming removed 2 bases from V and 4 bases from J; junction bases left unmatched: 10. The CDR3 consists of 19 residues. Germline V CDR1 and CDR2: MNHEY, SVGAGI. DNA for the CDR3: TGTGCCAGCAGTTACCCACACACCGGGACTAGCGGGGGATACAATGAGCAGTTCTTC. Translated, it gives CASSYPHTGTSGGYNEQFF.

This clonotype was observed many times. In nucleotides, the CDR3 is TGTGCCAGCAGCAATCAGGGGGACGGTAATGAGCAGTTCTTC. This sequence encodes CASSNQGDGNEQFF. The genes are TRBV7-2 and TRBJ2-1; TRBD1 matches 7 bases. Trimming took 5 bases from V and 7 from J; bases not matched to a gene: 8. Germline loops: CDR1 SGHTA, CDR2 FQGNSA. This CDR3 is 14 amino acids long.

This clonotype was seen a handful of times. The rearrangement links TRBV2 to TRBJ1-1, with D possibly matching TRBD1 (5 bases). V lost 8 bases to trimming and J lost 1 base, with 11 bases between them. The germline V gene has CDR1 SNHLY and CDR2 FYNNEI. CDR3 length: 13 residues. In DNA, the CDR3 is TGTGCCAGCTGGGACTCCGGGAACACTGAAGCTTTCTTT. It codes for CASWDSGNTEAFF.

The chain is built from TRBV3-1 and TRBJ2-7; D gene ambiguous. The CDR3 sequence is 14 residues long. V shed 5 bases and J shed 2 bases, with 13 bases lying between them. Germline loops: CDR1 LGHDT, CDR2 YNNKEL (reference sequence). The CDR3 bases are TGTGCCAGCAGCGAAGGACCTACTACCTACGAGCAGTACTTC. Protein: CASSEGPTTYEQYF.

This clonotype was counted only a few times. The gene calls are TRBV7-2 and TRBJ2-5; D is possibly TRBD1 (6 bases). V lost 1 base to trimming and J lost 1 base, with 13 bases between them. The CDR3 extends over 16 amino acids. Germline CDR1 and CDR2: SGHTA and FQGNSA. CDR3 sequence (DNA): TGTGCCAGCAGCTTAGGGGCCAGACAGGCCCAAGAGACCCAGTACTTC. It codes for CASSLGARQAQETQYF.

This clonotype came up many times. The chain links TRBV29-1 to TRBJ2-5, with TRBD1 matching over 7 bases. The CDR3 has 12 amino acids. From germline, CDR1 is SQVTM and CDR2 ANQGSEA. J gave up 2 bases and V 6 bases, and 3 bases lay outside the gene matches. DNA for the CDR3: TGCAGCGTAGGGGACAGACAAGAGACCCAGTACTTC. Translation gives CSVGDRQETQYF.

This clonotype appeared a single time. The genes are TRBV4-3 and TRBJ2-7; maybe TRBD2 (5 bases). The J call is uncertain, as TRBJ2-5 better fits the DNA end. Germline V gene lookup returns CDR1 LGHNA and CDR2 YSLEER. The CDR3 runs to 16 residues. CDR3 residues: CASSQDSLGRGKTQYF. Written as DNA, the CDR3 is TGCGCCAGCAGCCAAGACTCCCTGGGCCGAGGGAAGACCCAGTACTTC.

This clonotype turned up a few times. The chain couples TRBV20-1 to TRBJ1-4; the D gene is possibly TRBD1 (5 bases). This CDR3 comprises 15 residues. The V and J ends lost 0 bases and 2 bases respectively, with 10 bases between them. Per germline, CDR1 DFQATT and CDR2 SNEGSKA (reference sequence). Here the CDR3 DNA reads TGCAGTGCTAGAGATCTCGGGACGACTAATGAAAAACTGTTTTTT. Protein sequence: CSARDLGTTNEKLFF.

The chain links TRBV20-1 to TRBJ2-5, with TRBD1 identical over 9 bases. J was trimmed by 11 bases and V by 6 bases; bases with no gene match: 13. The CDR3 loop spans 13 amino acids. Germline loops: CDR1 DFQATT, CDR2 SNEGSKA (reference sequence). The CDR3 nucleotides are TGCAGTGCCGCCGGGACAGGGTATTTGGAGCAGTACTTC. Translating it yields CSAAGTGYLEQYF.